This T cell receptor beta chain was observed in a study of T cell changes during pregnancy in multiple sclerosis. Repertoires were generated with immunoSEQ multiplex PCR, while TCRdb's copy carries only in-frame clones and drops some. This sample carries tens of thousands of clones, approximately 91% of them seen once, and the ten largest clones take 6.5% to 9%. V lost 2 bases, J lost 1 base, and 9 bases lay in between. CDR1 is MDHEN, CDR2 SYDVKM, per germline. The CDR3 totals 15 residues. The receptor's source is a female donor with multiple sclerosis, enrolled in a pregnancy study. The chain has TRBV28 and TRBJ2-1; D might be TRBD2 (5 bases). Sequenced here: CD8+ T cells from peripheral blood mononuclear cells, sampled in the third trimester of pregnancy. The CDR3 nucleotides are TGTGCCAGCAGTTTAGCGGGTGAATCCTACAATGAGCAGTTCTTC. Amino acids: CASSLAGESYNEQFF. The variable domain in full, completed from reference TRBV28 and TRBJ2-1, reads DVKVTQSSRYLVKRTGEKVFLECVQDMDHENMFWYRQDPGLGLRLIYFSYDVKMKEKGDIPEGYSVSREKKERFSLILESASTNQTSMYLCASSLAGESYNEQFFGPGTRLTVL.